The 7 T cell receptor beta chains reported below all come from one sample, sequenced in a study of blood T cell repertoires in COVID-19 (TCRdb year 2020). Library construction relied on the immunoSEQ multiplex PCR assay. TCRdb carries this immuneACCESS record with in-frame sequences only. Its versions omit some clonotypes, under half of them owing to an unresolved V gene in the studies checked, with the rest unexplained. Across this sample there are 160,000 or so clones, with about four fifths seen only once. About 8.4% of the sample comes from the top ten. Source material: peripheral blood. These receptors all come from a woman in her 70s with acute or convalescent COVID-19.

This chain joins TRBV7-2 and TRBJ2-7; a weak D match, TRBD1 (6 bases). CDR3 length: 14 amino acids. V lost 3 bases, J lost 0 bases, and 9 bases lay in between. Germline CDR1 reads SGHTA; CDR2 reads FQGNSA. CDR3 DNA: TGTGCCAGCAGCTTCGACAGGTTCTCCTACGAGCAGTACTTC. It is translated as CASSFDRFSYEQYF.

The chain links TRBV29-1 to TRBJ1-1; D uncertain. V was trimmed by 3 bases and J by 3 bases, leaving 8 bases between them. The CDR3 extends over 12 amino acids. The germline gives CDR1 SQVTM, CDR2 ANQGSEA. CDR3: CSVDKEYTEAFF. DNA of the CDR3: TGCAGCGTTGATAAGGAGTACACTGAAGCTTTCTTT.

Only one count was recorded for this clone. CDR3: CASSRRAGGQDTQYF. CDR3 coding DNA: TGCGCCAGCAGCCGCCGAGCGGGGGGGCAAGATACGCAGTATTTT. This chain links TRBV4-3 with TRBJ2-3; 10 positions agree with TRBD2. From germline, CDR1 is LGHNA and CDR2 YSLEER. This CDR3 is built from 15 residues. V trimming: 4 bases; J trimming: 5 bases; junction bases outside the gene matches: 6.

This rearrangement joins TRBV3-1 (or the pseudogene TRBV3-2) to TRBJ2-2, with 10 bases that match TRBD1. From germline, CDR1 is LGHDT and CDR2 YNNKEL (reference sequence). This CDR3 has 16 residues. J lost 7 bases, V lost 2 bases, and 7 bases had no gene match. The CDR3: CASSQPTGGGIGELFF. The CDR3, as DNA: TGTGCCAGCAGCCAACCGACAGGGGGCGGAATCGGGGAGCTGTTTTTT.

J is TRBJ2-3 and V is TRBV27; D unresolved. Between the trimmed V and J ends, which lost 5 bases and 6 bases, there was a span of 12 bases. This CDR3 spans 13 amino acids. CDR1 and CDR2 from the germline V gene are MNHEY and SMNVEV (reference sequence). The CDR3 region is CASSHSPHDTQYF. CDR3 sequence (DNA): TGTGCCAGCAGTCATAGTCCCCACGATACGCAGTATTTT.

V is TRBV24-1 and J is TRBJ2-3; TRBD2 might be the D (6 bases). The germline V gene encodes CDR1 KGHDR and CDR2 SFDVKD. CDR3 length: 16 residues. The ends were cut back, 1 base at V and 5 bases at J, with 15 bases in the middle. The CDR3 loop is CATSDFETRARDTQYF. CDR3 nucleotide sequence: TGTGCCACCAGTGATTTTGAGACTAGGGCTCGAGATACGCAGTATTTT.

This clone has only one observation. J is TRBJ2-2 and V is TRBV6-2 or TRBV6-3; 7 bases fit TRBD1. This CDR3 comprises 16 residues. CDR1 and CDR2 (germline): MNHEY, SVGEGT. With 0 bases clipped from V and 7 bases from J, the junction kept 8 bases outside the gene matches. The CDR3 DNA sequence: TGTGCCAGCAGTTACTCGAGGGACAGCCTTGGCGGGGAGCTGTTTTTT. Its translation: CASSYSRDSLGGELFF.